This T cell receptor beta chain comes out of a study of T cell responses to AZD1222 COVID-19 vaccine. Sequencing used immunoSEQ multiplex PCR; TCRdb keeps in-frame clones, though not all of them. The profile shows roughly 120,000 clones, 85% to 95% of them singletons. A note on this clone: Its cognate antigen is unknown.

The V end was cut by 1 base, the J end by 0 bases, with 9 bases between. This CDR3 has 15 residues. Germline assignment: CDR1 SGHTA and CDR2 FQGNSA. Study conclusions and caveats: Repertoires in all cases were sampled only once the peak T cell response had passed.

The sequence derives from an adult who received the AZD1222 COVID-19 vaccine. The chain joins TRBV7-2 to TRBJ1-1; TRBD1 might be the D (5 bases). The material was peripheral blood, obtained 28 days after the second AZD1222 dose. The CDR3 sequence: CASSLVSGMNTEAFF. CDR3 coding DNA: TGTGCCAGCAGCTTAGTATCAGGGATGAACACTGAAGCTTTCTTT.